This T cell receptor beta chain was found in a study of T cells in Graves' hyperthyroidism and ophthalmopathy. The overall study: At initial diagnosis, before any treatment had begun, peripheral blood was obtained.

The CDR3 has 13 residues. The V and J ends lost 7 bases and 9 bases, in that order; junction bases with no gene match: 14. Looked up from germline, CDR1 is SQVTM and CDR2 is ANQGSEA. General study findings and limits: Blood also contained most expanded thyroid clonotypes above 0.001. Ophthalmopathy could be told apart from stable hyperthyroidism with a 13 V-J model.

As concerns this clonotype: What it binds is not known.

RNA transcripts yielded amplified TCR beta CDR3 regions. A set of HTBI primers served as the primers for a first-round RT-PCR of the TCR CDR3. TCRdb re-called the multiplex PCR reads with MiXCR, one entry per CDR3 protein. This table has some 570,000 distinct CDR3 sequences, roughly a sixth appearing once. Patients were excluded because of uncontrolled infection, other autoimmune disease, pregnancy or lactation. The receptor comes from a woman younger than 30 with Graves' ophthalmopathy. The V call is TRBV29-1, the J call TRBJ1-2, with 7 positions matching TRBD1. The specimen was blood. The CDR3: CSDDGTADLRYTF. CDR3 DNA: TGCAGCGATGACGGGACAGCAGATCTTCGCTACACCTTC.